The present T cell receptor (beta chain) was sequenced within a study of radiation and T cells in renal cell carcinoma. General study points: Irradiated tumors held more dominant CDR3 motifs than control tumors.

This clone showed up just a few times. Its specificity is not known. Using immunoSEQ multiplex PCR, the repertoire was profiled, and TCRdb retains in-frame clones only, with some absent. Of about 24,000 clones in the sample, over 45% were seen once. The treatment is: treatment-naive control, cytoreductive nephrectomy. Control tumors came from treatment-naive patients without prior radiation. The tumor was a clear cell renal cell carcinoma. Control tumor donors were a few females and roughly ten males, median age roughly 57 years. This TCR derives from a man in his forties with renal cell carcinoma. Material: tumor tissue, obtained from a patient whose treatment was nephrectomy without radiotherapy.

This CDR3 reads CASRDTTNYGYTF. CDR3 bases: TGTGCTAGTAGGGACACCACTAACTATGGCTACACCTTC. The rearrangement joins TRBV5-6 to TRBJ1-2; D possibly corresponds to TRBD1 (6 bases). The CDR3 sequence is 13 residues long. Germline CDR1 reads SGHDT; CDR2 reads YYEEEE.